This T cell receptor beta chain originates from a study of cytomegalovirus exposure and HLA in healthy donors. The study, taken as a whole, reports: Earlier analysis yielded a pattern in which most TCR beta V segments were productive about 90% or about 30% of the time. Among TCR beta chains, those listed as cytomegalovirus-associated numbered over 150. The likely explanation for a cluster of highly shared sequence variants was sequencing artifact.

The CDR3 sequence is 15 residues long. Germline V gene lookup returns CDR1 MNHEY and CDR2 SVGAGI. Trimming pared 5 bases from V and 6 bases from J, leaving 17 bases between. About this clone: Its target is unknown.

The PCR used 60 Vbeta and 13 Jbeta primers. Only in-frame clones appear in the TCRdb table, and some are missing; sequencing was by immunoSEQ multiplex PCR. The data contain fewer than 200,000 clones, approximately 80% of them singletons. The TCR comes from a woman in her thirties in good health and CMV-seronegative. The rearrangement links TRBV6-5 to TRBJ2-1, with D possibly being TRBD2 (6 bases). Input material: PBMCs. Here the CDR3 reads CASSRLAESGNEQFF. DNA for the CDR3: TGTGCCAGCAGTCGCTTAGCGGAATCGGGCAATGAGCAGTTCTTC.